The present TCR beta chain was sequenced within a study of neoadjuvant anti-PD-1 for oral cavity cancer. The CDR3 has 18 residues. Germline V gives CDR1 MGHRA, CDR2 YSYEKL. V gave up 4 bases and J gave up 1 base; unmatched junction bases: 13. Clones were read by immunoSEQ multiplex PCR, and TCRdb kept only the in-frame ones, dropping some. Among around 65,000 clones listed, 86% were seen once. Sample time point: after neoadjuvant nivolumab, at surgical resection. Analysis of PBMCs was direct, with no culture step. Sequencing was performed on PBMCs, taken after nivolumab (anti-PD-1) treatment. The chain carries TRBV4-1 and TRBJ2-3, with 8 bases identical to TRBD2. The clonotype originates from a person between 40 and 80 years old with oral cavity squamous cell carcinoma. The CDR3, as DNA: TGCGCCAGCAGCCCTAGGAGGTTCGCGGGAGGTGGCACAGATACGCAGTATTTT. Encoded protein: CASSPRRFAGGGTDTQYF.